Following are 27 T cell receptor beta chains from one sample sequenced in a study of T cells in localized non-small cell lung cancer. Using immunoSEQ multiplex PCR, the repertoire was profiled, and TCRdb retains in-frame clones only, with some absent. Among 30,000 to 45,000 clones, approximately 88% were seen once, and the ten largest hold about 7%. This specimen was peripheral blood, taken before any cancer treatment. The source of these receptors is a woman aged 40 to 75 with stage I lung adenocarcinoma.

V and J are TRBV27 and TRBJ2-3; the D gene could be TRBD1 or TRBD2 (5 bases each). The germline V gene encodes CDR1 MNHEY and CDR2 SMNVEV (reference sequence). The CDR3 has 16 amino acids. V shed 6 bases and J shed 5 bases, with 21 bases lying between them. As DNA, the CDR3 is TGTGCCAGCAGCTTAGGTAGGGGTTCAGGGAGAGATACGCAGTATTTT. Translating it yields CASSLGRGSGRDTQYF.

The chain carries TRBV2 and TRBJ1-1; D uncertain. Germline CDR1 and CDR2: SNHLY and FYNNEI. The CDR3 covers 13 residues. Trimming removed 5 bases at V and 10 bases at J, with 17 bases between. This CDR3 reads CASSSEKGAVAFF. The CDR3 DNA follows: TGTGCCAGCAGTAGCGAGAAGGGTGCGGTAGCTTTCTTT.

This chain uses TRBV2 with TRBJ1-2, with TRBD1 matching over 9 bases. CDR1 and CDR2 from the germline V gene are SNHLY and FYNNEI. The CDR3 is 15 residues long. The J segment lost 10 bases and the V segment lost 6 bases, leaving 15 bases of the junction unmatched. The CDR3 sequence is CASRGTGDRAFSYTF. The DNA for the CDR3 is TGTGCCAGCAGAGGCACCGGGGACAGGGCCTTCTCCTACACCTTC.

The chain combines TRBV6-1 with TRBJ2-6; D is tentatively TRBD1 or TRBD2 (5 bases each). This CDR3 has 17 amino acids. V was clipped by 2 bases and J by 2 bases, with 13 bases between them. The V gene's germline CDR1 is MNHNS and CDR2 SASEGT. For the CDR3, the DNA is TGTGCCAGCAGTGAATGGGGAGCAGGGCCTGGGGCCAACGTCCTGACTTTC. Translation: CASSEWGAGPGANVLTF.

The rearrangement links TRBV5-6 to TRBJ1-1; TRBD1 might be the D (6 bases). Germline CDR1 and CDR2: SGHDT and YYEEEE. The ends were cut back, 2 bases at V and 0 bases at J, with 14 bases in the middle. The CDR3 has 16 amino acids. As DNA, the CDR3 is TGTGCCAGCAGCTTCAGACAGGCAATCATGAACACTGAAGCTTTCTTT. Protein sequence: CASSFRQAIMNTEAFF.

This chain joins TRBV4-1 and TRBJ2-1; 7 bases match TRBD2. The CDR3 runs 13 residues. CDR1 MGHRA and CDR2 YSYEKL come from the germline V gene. Trimming took 0 bases from V and 8 from J; bases not matched to a gene: 1. The CDR3 region is CASSQEGRDEQFF. CDR3 DNA sequence: TGCGCCAGCAGCCAAGAAGGGAGGGATGAGCAGTTCTTC.

This clone is a singleton in its sample. The rearrangement joins TRBV2 to TRBJ2-5; 8 positions agree with TRBD1. The trim removed 6 bases at V and 5 bases at J, leaving 11 bases unmatched. The CDR3 spans 15 residues. Germline V gene data show CDR1 as SNHLY and CDR2 as FYNNEI. As DNA, the CDR3 is TGTGCCAGCAGGACAACCAGGGGGCGCGAGGAGACCCAGTACTTC. Its translation: CASRTTRGREETQYF.

The count of this clone is one. This sequence joins TRBV7-9 and TRBJ1-2, with a tentative D call TRBD1 (6 bases). Germline V gene lookup returns CDR1 SEHNR and CDR2 FQNEAQ (reference sequence). The V end was cut by 6 bases, the J end by 2 bases, with 22 bases between. This CDR3 contains 17 residues. The CDR3 loop reads CASRPIGRQGQNYGYTF. The CDR3 DNA reads TGTGCCAGCAGACCAATCGGTCGGCAGGGACAAAACTATGGCTACACCTTC.

Here the CDR3 DNA reads TGTGCCAGCAGCTGGGACAGGGCGGAGGGTACTGAAGCTTTCTTT. Translating gives CASSWDRAEGTEAFF. The V gene is TRBV7-8, the J gene TRBJ1-1, with 9 positions matching TRBD1. V was clipped by 4 bases and J by 5 bases; unmatched bases: 8. This CDR3 spans 15 amino acids. From germline, CDR1 is SGHVS and CDR2 FQNEAQ. Full variable domain (outside the CDR3, taken from reference TRBV7-8 and TRBJ1-1): GAGVSQSPRYKVAKRGQDVALRCDPISGHVSLFWYQQALGQGPEFLTYFQNEAQLDKSGLPSDRFFAERPEGSVSTLKIQRTQQEDSAVYLCASSWDRAEGTEAFFGQGTRLTVV.

This chain joins TRBV7-3 and TRBJ2-2; a weak D match, TRBD1 (7 bases). CDR1 is SGHTA, CDR2 FQGTGA, per germline. Trimming removed 5 bases at V and 4 bases at J, with 11 bases between. This CDR3 is built from 14 residues. Here the CDR3 reads CASSAGQLTGELFF. The CDR3 DNA sequence: TGTGCCAGCAGCGCGGGACAGCTCACCGGGGAGCTGTTTTTT.

This sequence joins TRBV11-2 and TRBJ1-4; no firm D call. The V gene lost 2 bases and the J gene lost 0 bases, with 10 bases spanning the gap. Germline CDR1 SGHAT, CDR2 FQNNGV. The CDR3 runs to 16 residues. The CDR3: CASSLTDGATNEKLFF. For the CDR3, the DNA is TGTGCCAGCAGCTTAACGGACGGAGCAACTAATGAAAAACTGTTTTTT. The entire variable domain, with the rest obtained from reference TRBV11-2 and TRBJ1-4, is as follows: EAGVAQSPRYKIIEKRQSVAFWCNPISGHATLYWYQQILGQGPKLLIQFQNNGVVDDSQLPKDRFSAERLKGVDSTLKIQPAKLEDSAVYLCASSLTDGATNEKLFFGSGTQLSVL.

This clone was picked up one time. This chain joins TRBV7-2 and TRBJ1-1; maybe TRBD1 (5 bases). The CDR3 has 17 amino acids. Looked up from germline, CDR1 is SGHTA and CDR2 is FQGNSA. Trimming cost V 2 bases and J 0 bases, with 16 bases left between them. In DNA, the CDR3 is TGTGCCAGCAGCTTAAGATGGGCAGGGAGGATGAACACTGAAGCTTTCTTT. It translates to CASSLRWAGRMNTEAFF.

CDR3 protein: CASTVGGPYNEQFF. The CDR3 bases are TGTGCCAGCACGGTTGGGGGGCCCTACAATGAGCAGTTCTTC. The chain couples TRBV28 to TRBJ2-1, with D perhaps TRBD1 or TRBD2 (6 bases each). The germline V and J ends were trimmed by 7 bases and 2 bases, with 12 bases remaining between them. The CDR3 length is 14 residues. Germline V CDR1 and CDR2: MDHEN, SYDVKM.

The chain joins TRBV7-2 to TRBJ1-1; possibly TRBD1 for D (5 bases). Looked up from germline, CDR1 is SGHTA and CDR2 is FQGNSA. The CDR3 loop spans 14 amino acids. Trimming left V 4 bases short and J 8 bases short, with 17 bases between. The CDR3 DNA reads TGTGCCAGCAGCTCCTATCGGGGGTCCGGAGAAGCTTTCTTT. Translation: CASSSYRGSGEAFF.

The chain uses TRBV28 and TRBJ1-6, with D hard to call. The germline gives CDR1 MDHEN, CDR2 SYDVKM. The CDR3 runs to 13 residues. V lost 8 bases to trimming and J lost 8 bases, with 13 bases between them. The CDR3 here is CASSRTLHSPLHF. The CDR3 DNA follows: TGTGCCAGCTCCCGCACCCTGCATTCACCCCTCCACTTT.

CDR3 in DNA: TGTGCCATCAGTGGGGACAGAACCGATTCACCCCTCCACTTT. It specifies CAISGDRTDSPLHF. The V call is TRBV10-3, the J call TRBJ1-6, with 7 nucleotides matching TRBD1. J was trimmed by 8 bases and V by 4 bases; bases with no gene match: 5. The germline V gene encodes CDR1 ENHRY and CDR2 SYGVKD. The CDR3 covers 14 residues.

The CDR3, as DNA: TGCGCCAGCAGCTGGCAGGGGGGGACCGCAACTAATGAAAAACTGTTTTTT. Protein: CASSWQGGTATNEKLFF. The chain uses TRBV5-1 and TRBJ1-4; TRBD1 matches at 7 bases. The germline gives CDR1 SGHRS, CDR2 YFSETQ. After removal of 3 bases from V and 0 bases from J, the junction contained 8 bases not matched to a gene. The CDR3 has 17 residues.

The gene calls are TRBV7-2 and TRBJ2-7, with D perhaps assigned TRBD1 or TRBD2 (5 bases each). Between the trimmed V and J ends, which lost 4 bases and 2 bases, there was a span of 12 bases. The germline CDR1 and CDR2 sequences are SGHTA and FQGNSA. The CDR3 is made up of 14 amino acids. The chain's CDR3 is CASSSHGAPYEQYF. CDR3 DNA sequence: TGTGCCAGCAGCTCACACGGGGCTCCCTACGAGCAGTACTTC.

The chain has TRBV5-1 and TRBJ1-5; D call uncertain. Trimming removed 0 bases at V and 2 bases at J, with 6 bases between. Germline V lookup: CDR1 SGHRS, CDR2 YFSETQ. This CDR3 region has 14 residues. CDR3 residues: CASSLVSGNQPQHF. The CDR3 nucleotides are TGCGCCAGCAGCTTGGTGTCAGGCAATCAGCCCCAGCATTTT.

This clone has only one observation. J is TRBJ1-1 and V is TRBV19, with 7 bases lining up with TRBD1. The CDR3 sequence is 14 residues long. Germline V gives CDR1 LNHDA, CDR2 SQIVND (reference sequence). With V trimmed by 8 bases and J by 0 bases, 6 bases remained unmatched. The DNA for the CDR3 is TGTGCCAGTTCCCGGGGACAGCTGAACACTGAAGCTTTCTTT. The encoded protein is CASSRGQLNTEAFF.

The chain joins TRBV7-2 to TRBJ1-2, with TRBD1 as a possible D gene (5 bases). Germline V gene data show CDR1 as SGHTA and CDR2 as FQGNSA. V was pared by 1 base and J by 4 bases, with 16 bases between. The CDR3 has 16 residues. CDR3 in DNA: TGTGCCAGCAGCTTAGTTGGTGGGGCGCAGGGCTATGGCTACACCTTC. Its translation: CASSLVGGAQGYGYTF.

This chain connects TRBV7-2 to TRBJ1-1; D remains unclear. Trimming pared 2 bases from V and 8 bases from J, leaving 6 bases between. From germline, CDR1 is SGHTA and CDR2 FQGNSA. CDR3 length: 11 residues. CDR3 amino acids: CASSLMHEAFF. Written as DNA, the CDR3 is TGTGCCAGCAGCTTAATGCACGAAGCTTTCTTT.

The CDR3 spells CASSLVRGPYGYTF. In DNA, the CDR3 is TGTGCCAGCAGCTTAGTTCGGGGACCCTATGGCTACACCTTC. The chain carries TRBV11-3 and TRBJ1-2; weak D call: TRBD1 (5 bases). Trimming left V 1 base short and J 4 bases short, with 10 bases between. Germline lookup yields CDR1 SGHNT and CDR2 YENEEA. This CDR3 spans 14 amino acids.

The chain uses TRBV6-1 and TRBJ2-3, with 10 nucleotides matching TRBD1. Germline assignment: CDR1 MNHNS and CDR2 SASEGT. J gave up 4 bases and V 8 bases, and 9 bases lay outside the gene matches. This CDR3 is 15 amino acids long. This CDR3 reads CASGFRQGAADTQYF. For the CDR3, the DNA is TGTGCCAGCGGCTTTCGACAGGGGGCGGCAGATACGCAGTATTTT.

This chain connects TRBV28 to TRBJ1-5; 10 nucleotides agree with TRBD1. The ends lost 6 bases at V and 6 bases at J; junction bases unmatched: 11. CDR1 MDHEN and CDR2 SYDVKM come from the germline V gene. The length of the CDR3 is 16 residues. The CDR3 loop is CASRTADRGRFQPQHF. CDR3 DNA sequence: TGTGCCAGCAGGACCGCCGACAGGGGGCGGTTTCAGCCCCAGCATTTT. Drawing the rest from reference TRBV28 and TRBJ1-5, the complete variable domain is DVKVTQSSRYLVKRTGEKVFLECVQDMDHENMFWYRQDPGLGLRLIYFSYDVKMKEKGDIPEGYSVSREKKERFSLILESASTNQTSMYLCASRTADRGRFQPQHFGDGTRLSIL.

The chain carries TRBV11-2 and TRBJ2-2, with D possibly matching TRBD1 (6 bases). This CDR3 is built from 14 residues. Trimming removed 6 bases from V and 4 bases from J, with 12 bases in between. Germline CDR1 reads SGHAT; CDR2 reads FQNNGV. The CDR3 sequence: CASRGTRGTGELFF. The CDR3 bases are TGTGCCAGCAGGGGGACAAGGGGCACCGGGGAGCTGTTTTTT.

The rearrangement uses TRBV7-2 and TRBJ2-3; D assignment may be TRBD1 or TRBD2 (5 bases each). This CDR3 is 14 amino acids long. V lost 5 bases to trimming and J lost 6 bases, with 15 bases between them. Germline values: CDR1 SGHTA, CDR2 FQGNSA. In DNA, the CDR3 is TGTGCCAGCAGCCTTCCGGGCAGGGACGATACGCAGTATTTT. It specifies CASSLPGRDDTQYF.